The 23 T cell receptor beta chains below all came from one sample that was sequenced in a study of blood T cell repertoires in COVID-19. Data came from immunoSEQ multiplex PCR; TCRdb stores just in-frame clones and leaves some out. Counted here are 300,000 to 400,000 clones, 75% to 90% occurring once; the ten biggest clones make up 4% to 6%. Sequencing input: PBMCs or T cells enriched from blood (not recorded which). These receptors originate from a man aged 55 to 70 who had recovered from COVID-19.

This clone was counted between two and nine times. The J gene is TRBJ2-7, the V gene TRBV4-1, with D tentatively TRBD1 (5 bases). V was pared by 2 bases and J by 0 bases, with 17 bases between. Germline values: CDR1 MGHRA, CDR2 YSYEKL. CDR3 length: 17 residues. CDR3 residues: CASSQFLGVISSYEQYF. CDR3 DNA sequence: TGCGCCAGCAGCCAATTCCTAGGGGTAATCTCCTCCTACGAGCAGTACTTC.

The chain joins TRBV5-4 to TRBJ2-2; no firm D call. The CDR3 runs to 12 residues. CDR1 and CDR2 from the germline V gene are SGHNT and YYREEE (reference sequence). Trimming pared 3 bases from V and 7 bases from J, leaving 7 bases between. CDR3 region: CASSSPGGELFF. The CDR3 DNA is TGTGCCAGCAGCTCACCAGGCGGGGAGCTGTTTTTT.

The chain has TRBV15 and TRBJ2-5, with a possible D match to TRBD1 (6 bases). The germline gives CDR1 LNHNV, CDR2 YYDKDF (reference sequence). With 6 bases removed from V and 5 bases from J, the gap between germline ends came to 13 bases. CDR3 size: 13 residues. The DNA for the CDR3 is TGTGCCACCAGTGGGACACCTTCGGAGACCCAGTACTTC. This sequence encodes CATSGTPSETQYF.

The chain combines TRBV5-1 with TRBJ1-1, with 8 bases that match TRBD1. The germline gives CDR1 SGHRS, CDR2 YFSETQ. V gave up 5 bases and J gave up 1 base; unmatched junction bases: 7. The CDR3 is made up of 15 amino acids. This CDR3 reads CASRIGGTGNTEAFF. CDR3 sequence (DNA): TGCGCCAGCAGGATAGGGGGGACAGGGAACACTGAAGCTTTCTTT.

The J gene is TRBJ1-1, the V gene TRBV9; no definite D call. The CDR3 is 12 amino acids. From germline, CDR1 is SGDLS and CDR2 YYNGEE. V was shortened by 3 bases and J by 3 bases, with 6 bases between the two germline ends. In DNA form, the CDR3 reads TGTGCCAGCAGCGCCTTCGACACTGAAGCTTTCTTT. It codes for CASSAFDTEAFF.

The V and J genes are TRBV24-1 and TRBJ2-7, with a possible D match to TRBD1 (6 bases). The germline V and J ends were trimmed by 3 bases and 5 bases, with 13 bases remaining between them. Germline CDR1 KGHDR, CDR2 SFDVKD. This CDR3 comprises 14 residues. In nucleotides, the CDR3 is TGTGCCACCAGTGATCCCGGGACAACTCACGAGCAGTACTTC. Protein: CATSDPGTTHEQYF.

With respect to this clone: The sample contains more than one DNA sequence encoding this CDR3. The V and J genes are TRBV6-5 and TRBJ2-3; maybe TRBD1 (5 bases). This CDR3 is 13 amino acids long. Germline lookup yields CDR1 MNHEY and CDR2 SVGAGI. Trimming removed 2 bases from V and 3 bases from J, with 6 bases in between. The CDR3 protein is CASSYPGTDTQYF. The DNA of the CDR3 is TGTGCCAGCAGTTACCCAGGGACAGATACGCAGTATTTT.

The genes are TRBV5-5 and TRBJ1-1; D unresolved. CDR3 length: 12 amino acids. The germline CDR1 and CDR2 sequences are SGHKS and YYEKEE (reference sequence). Trimming shortened V by 1 base and J by 10 bases, and 11 bases separated the two germline ends. The CDR3 protein is CASSLIGQLAFF. The CDR3 DNA sequence: TGTGCCAGCAGCTTGATTGGGCAGCTAGCTTTCTTT.

The J gene is TRBJ1-5, the V gene TRBV19; 7 bases are shared with TRBD1. The CDR3 totals 14 residues. With 4 bases clipped from V and 10 bases from J, the junction kept 10 bases outside the gene matches. The germline V gene encodes CDR1 LNHDA and CDR2 SQIVND (reference sequence). Here the CDR3 DNA reads TGTGCCAGTAGTACCCGACAGGGATGGGAACCCCAGCATTTT. Its translation: CASSTRQGWEPQHF.

The chain joins TRBV7-3 to TRBJ1-2; 8 nucleotides line up with TRBD1. Germline CDR1 and CDR2: SGHTA and FQGTGA. The CDR3 totals 16 residues. The V gene end was trimmed by 0 bases and the J gene end by 5 bases; junction bases not matched to a gene: 8. DNA for the CDR3: TGTGCCAGCAGCTTAACTCCCGGACAGGGAGGGTATGGCTACACCTTC. Encoded protein: CASSLTPGQGGYGYTF.

The V gene is TRBV11-3, the J gene TRBJ2-3; possibly TRBD2 for D (6 bases). Germline V lookup: CDR1 SGHNT, CDR2 YENEEA. The germline V and J ends were trimmed by 1 base and 3 bases, with 8 bases remaining between them. This CDR3 contains 14 residues. CDR3 amino acids: CASSLAGATDTQYF. The CDR3 DNA is TGTGCCAGCAGCTTAGCGGGAGCGACAGATACGCAGTATTTT. The full variable domain, with the rest looked up from reference TRBV11-3 and TRBJ2-3, is EAGVVQSPRYKIIEKKQPVAFWCNPISGHNTLYWYLQNLGQGPELLIRYENEEAVDDSQLPKDRFSAERLKGVDSTLKIQPAELGDSAVYLCASSLAGATDTQYFGPGTRLTVL.

The chain recombines TRBV29-1 with TRBJ2-3, with D tentatively TRBD1 (7 bases). The CDR3 has 17 residues. Germline V gives CDR1 SQVTM, CDR2 ANQGSEA. Between the trimmed V and J ends, which lost 7 bases and 2 bases, there was a span of 25 bases. The chain's CDR3 is CSAGPSGQGGFTDTQYF. The CDR3 DNA is TGCAGCGCTGGACCCTCGGGGCAGGGGGGATTCACAGATACGCAGTATTTT.

CDR3 sequence (DNA): TGTGCCATCGGGACAGGGGAGAATTCACCCCTCCACTTT. It translates to CAIGTGENSPLHF. The chain is built from TRBV10-3 and TRBJ1-6; 10 nucleotides agree with TRBD1. This CDR3 comprises 13 residues. Unmatched junction bases numbered 2, after V lost 8 bases and J lost 7 bases. Germline V gene data show CDR1 as ENHRY and CDR2 as SYGVKD.

This clone was counted once. The chain has TRBV5-5 and TRBJ2-3; D gene ambiguous. V shed 2 bases and J shed 0 bases, with 10 bases lying between them. Germline V lookup: CDR1 SGHKS, CDR2 YYEKEE (reference sequence). This CDR3 has 15 amino acids. This CDR3 is CASSFPRTSTDTQYF. CDR3 coding DNA: TGTGCCAGCAGCTTCCCACGAACTAGCACAGATACGCAGTATTTT.

The chain links TRBV5-1 to TRBJ1-3; TRBD1 aligns across 7 bases. The junction had 3 bases not matched to a gene; V was cut back by 6 bases and J by 0 bases. The length of the CDR3 is 14 residues. Germline CDR1 reads SGHRS; CDR2 reads YFSETQ. CDR3: CASTDRSSGNTIYF. CDR3 nucleotide sequence: TGCGCCAGCACGGACAGGAGCTCTGGAAACACCATATATTTT.

This clone has more than one count but fewer than ten. This chain uses TRBV2 with TRBJ2-1; D is unclear. The germline V gene has CDR1 SNHLY and CDR2 FYNNEI. V lost 1 base and J lost 7, with 14 bases in between. The CDR3 loop spans 15 amino acids. This CDR3 reads CASSEGPVSSNEQFF. CDR3 nucleotides: TGTGCCAGCAGTGAAGGGCCCGTAAGTTCTAATGAGCAGTTCTTC.

The chain's CDR3 is CASSERGDSYQPQHF. For the CDR3, the DNA is TGTGCCAGCAGTGAAAGGGGGGACAGTTATCAGCCCCAGCATTTT. This rearrangement joins TRBV2 to TRBJ1-5; 7 nucleotides line up with TRBD1. Germline values: CDR1 SNHLY, CDR2 FYNNEI. Losses at the gene ends were 2 bases for V and 5 bases for J; bases not matched to a gene: 6. This CDR3 region has 15 residues.

This rearrangement joins TRBV19 to TRBJ2-1, with 8 positions matching TRBD1. Per the germline V gene, CDR1 is LNHDA and CDR2 is SQIVND (reference sequence). This CDR3 region has 11 residues. The trim removed 7 bases at V and 16 bases at J, leaving 9 bases unmatched. The CDR3 nucleotides are TGTGCCAGTAAAGACAGGGGTAGCGAATTCTTC. This encodes CASKDRGSEFF.

This chain uses TRBV3-1 (or the pseudogene TRBV3-2) with TRBJ1-2; 9 nucleotides align to TRBD1. The CDR3 covers 17 residues. Germline values: CDR1 LGHDT, CDR2 YNNKEL (reference sequence). The V gene end was trimmed by 6 bases and the J gene end by 0 bases; junction bases not matched to a gene: 11. CDR3 coding DNA: TGTGCCAGCAGTAGAACAGGGGGCTTGCAGGCTAACTATGGCTACACCTTC. Translating it yields CASSRTGGLQANYGYTF.

This chain connects TRBV9 to TRBJ1-3; D uncertain. V lost 3 bases, J lost 1 base, and 8 bases lay in between. The CDR3 contains 14 residues. CDR1 and CDR2 from the germline V gene are SGDLS and YYNGEE. The CDR3 coding sequence is TGTGCCAGCAGCGGCGCCGGGTCTGGAAACACCATATATTTT. Its protein is CASSGAGSGNTIYF.

V gene TRBV19 combines with J gene TRBJ2-1; 13 bases fit TRBD2. Germline lookup yields CDR1 LNHDA and CDR2 SQIVND (reference sequence). The CDR3 is made up of 15 amino acids. With V trimmed by 4 bases and J by 6 bases, 3 bases remained unmatched. This chain's CDR3 is CASSRLAGGSNEQFF. The CDR3, as DNA: TGTGCCAGTAGTAGACTAGCGGGAGGCTCCAATGAGCAGTTCTTC.

Concerning this clone itself: Distinct nucleotide sequences in the sample also encode this CDR3. V and J are TRBV25-1 and TRBJ1-2; D remains unclear. The CDR3 contains 13 residues. Germline V gene sequence: CDR1 MGHDK, CDR2 SYGVNS. V gave up 2 bases and J gave up 5 bases, with 9 bases separating them. The CDR3 loop reads CASSEGLGYGYTF. The CDR3 DNA sequence: TGTGCCAGCAGTGAAGGGCTTGGGTATGGCTACACCTTC.

The CDR3 region is CASSLGQGTNYGYTF. The CDR3 DNA is TGTGCCAGCAGTCTAGGACAGGGAACTAACTATGGCTACACCTTC. The rearrangement links TRBV28 to TRBJ1-2; 8 positions match TRBD1. Germline-derived CDR1 and CDR2 are MDHEN and SYDVKM. The V and J ends lost 5 bases and 0 bases, in that order; junction bases with no gene match: 5. The CDR3 sequence is 15 residues long.